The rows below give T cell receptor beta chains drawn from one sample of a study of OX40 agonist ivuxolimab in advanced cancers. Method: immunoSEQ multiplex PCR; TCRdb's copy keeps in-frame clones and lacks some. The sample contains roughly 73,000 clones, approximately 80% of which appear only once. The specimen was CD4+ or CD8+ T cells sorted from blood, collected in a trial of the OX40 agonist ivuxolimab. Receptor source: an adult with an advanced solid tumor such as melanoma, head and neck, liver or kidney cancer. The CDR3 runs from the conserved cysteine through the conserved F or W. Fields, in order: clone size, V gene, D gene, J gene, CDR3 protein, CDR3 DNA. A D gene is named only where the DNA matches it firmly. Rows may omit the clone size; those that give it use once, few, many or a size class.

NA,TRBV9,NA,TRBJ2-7,CASSVGLSYEQYF,TGTGCCAGCAGCGTCGGACTATCCTACGAGCAGTACTTC
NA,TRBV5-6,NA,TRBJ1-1,CASSSWGSLNTEAFF,TGTGCCAGCAGCTCCTGGGGCAGCTTGAACACTGAAGCTTTCTTT
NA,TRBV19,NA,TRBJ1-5,CASSMGGVRASNQPQHF,TGTGCCAGTAGTATGGGCGGGGTTAGGGCTAGCAATCAGCCCCAGCATTTT
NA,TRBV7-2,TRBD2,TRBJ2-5,CASSARTSGGAETQYF,TGTGCCAGCAGCGCCCGGACTAGCGGGGGGGCAGAGACCCAGTACTTC
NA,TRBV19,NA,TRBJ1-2,CASSIPVGGNYGYTF,TGTGCCAGTAGCATTCCCGTAGGGGGTAACTATGGCTACACCTTC
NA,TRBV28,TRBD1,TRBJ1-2,CASSLWETGAGNGYTF,TGTGCCAGCAGTTTATGGGAGACAGGGGCGGGGAATGGCTACACCTTC
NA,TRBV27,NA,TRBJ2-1,CASSLSGGGLFFGNEQFF,TGTGCCAGCAGTTTATCGGGGGGGGGCCTTTTCTTCGGCAATGAGCAGTTCTTC
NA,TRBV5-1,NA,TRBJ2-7,CASSLLGNVLDEQYF,TGCGCCAGCAGCTTGCTTGGTAACGTTCTGGACGAGCAGTACTTC
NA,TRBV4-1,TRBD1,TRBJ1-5,CASSQDQGGYSNQPQHF,TGCGCCAGCAGCCAAGATCAGGGGGGGTATAGCAATCAGCCCCAGCATTTT
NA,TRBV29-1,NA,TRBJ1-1,CSVDGVGTEAFF,TGCAGCGTTGATGGCGTGGGCACTGAAGCTTTCTTT
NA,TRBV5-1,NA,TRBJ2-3,CASYEGRTDTQYF,TGCGCCAGCTACGAGGGAAGGACAGATACGCAGTATTTT
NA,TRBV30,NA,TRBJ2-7,CAWSVRGVTEQYF,TGTGCCTGGAGTGTACGTGGAGTTACCGAGCAGTACTTC
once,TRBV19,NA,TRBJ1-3,CASSIATGDASGNTIYF,TGTGCCAGTAGTATAGCGACCGGAGACGCCTCTGGAAACACCATATATTTT
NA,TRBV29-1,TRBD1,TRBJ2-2,CSVATGAGELFF,TGCAGCGTTGCGACAGGGGCCGGGGAGCTGTTTTTT
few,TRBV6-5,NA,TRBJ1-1,CASSYVWDEKAFF,TGTGCCAGCAGTTACGTTTGGGATGAGAAAGCTTTCTTT
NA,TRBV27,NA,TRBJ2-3,CASSFLDKLGTDTQYF,TGTGCCAGCAGTTTCCTTGACAAGTTAGGCACAGATACGCAGTATTTT
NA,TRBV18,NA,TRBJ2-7,CASSPPKSSYEQYF,TGTGCCAGCTCACCACCAAAGTCCTCCTACGAGCAGTACTTC
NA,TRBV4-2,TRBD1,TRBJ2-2,CASSQPGQGNTGELFF,TGTGCCAGCAGCCAACCGGGACAGGGGAACACCGGGGAGCTGTTTTTT
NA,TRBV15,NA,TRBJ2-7,CATSRPYHDSGYEQYF,TGTGCCACCAGCAGACCCTATCACGACAGTGGCTACGAGCAGTACTTC
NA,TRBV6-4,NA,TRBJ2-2,CASSTSTGVAGELFF,NA
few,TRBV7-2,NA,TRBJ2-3,CASSLVGGADTQYF,TGTGCCAGCAGCTTAGTCGGAGGGGCAGATACGCAGTATTTT
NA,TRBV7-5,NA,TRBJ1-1,CARSTPGGGNTEAFF,TGTGCCAGAAGCACCCCCGGAGGGGGGAACACTGAAGCTTTCTTT
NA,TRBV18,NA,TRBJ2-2,CASSPRGRNTGELFF,TGTGCCAGCTCACCGCGGGGGCGTAACACCGGGGAGCTGTTTTTT
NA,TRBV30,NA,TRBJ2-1,CAWSHPRNPGYNEQFF,TGTGCCTGGAGTCACCCCCGGAATCCGGGCTACAATGAGCAGTTCTTC
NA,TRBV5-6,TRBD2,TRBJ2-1,CASSRTSGGPYNEQFF,TGTGCCAGCAGCAGAACTAGCGGGGGTCCCTACAATGAGCAGTTCTTC
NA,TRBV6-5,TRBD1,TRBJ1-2,CASSPGQTNYGYTF,TGTGCCAGCAGTCCGGGACAGACTAACTATGGCTACACCTTC
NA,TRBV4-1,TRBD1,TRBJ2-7,CASSHRDRVSYEQYF,TGCGCCAGCAGCCACCGGGACAGGGTCTCCTACGAGCAGTACTTC
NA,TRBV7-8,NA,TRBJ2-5,CASSSEETQYF,TGTGCCAGCAGCTCGGAAGAGACCCAGTACTTC
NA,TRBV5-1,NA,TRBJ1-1,CASSLGQLLNTEAFF,TGCGCCAGCAGCTTGGGCCAGCTACTGAACACTGAAGCTTTCTTT
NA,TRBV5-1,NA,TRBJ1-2,CASSTWTVLGYGYTF,TGCGCCAGCAGCACCTGGACAGTATTAGGGTATGGCTACACCTTC
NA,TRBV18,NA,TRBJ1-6,CASSKDRLHSPLHF,TGTGCCAGCTCAAAGGATCGGCTGCATTCACCCCTCCACTTT
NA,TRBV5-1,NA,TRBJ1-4,CASSPEWGCDEKLFF,TGCGCCAGCAGCCCGGAGTGGGGGTGTGACGAAAAACTGTTTTTT
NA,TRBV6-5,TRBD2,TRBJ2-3,CASSYGRRGVLDTQYF,TGTGCCAGCAGTTACGGGAGGCGGGGGGTTTTAGATACGCAGTATTTT
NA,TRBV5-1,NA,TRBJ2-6,CASSVSGANVLTF,TGCGCCAGCAGCGTTTCTGGGGCCAACGTCCTGACTTTC
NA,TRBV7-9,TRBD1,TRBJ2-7,CASSPRDRESREQYF,TGTGCCAGCAGCCCCAGGGACAGGGAATCTCGCGAGCAGTACTTC
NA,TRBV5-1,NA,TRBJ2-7,CASSLQGGEQYF,TGCGCCAGCAGCTTACAGGGAGGAGAGCAGTACTTC
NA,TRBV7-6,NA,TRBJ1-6,CASSLGGGGSPLHF,TGTGCCAGCAGCTTAGGAGGGGGGGGTTCACCCCTCCACTTT
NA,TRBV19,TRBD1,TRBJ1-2,CASSMLGGGYGYTF,TGTGCCAGTAGTATGTTAGGGGGCGGCTATGGCTACACCTTC
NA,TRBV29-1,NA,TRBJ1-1,CSVEWGNTEAFF,TGCAGCGTTGAGTGGGGGAACACTGAAGCTTTCTTT
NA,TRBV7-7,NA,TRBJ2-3,CASSLTGGTDTQYF,TGTGCCAGCAGCTTAACGGGGGGCACAGATACGCAGTATTTT
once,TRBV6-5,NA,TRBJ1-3,CASSYLGANTIYF,TGTGCCAGCAGTTACTTGGGGGCAAACACCATATATTTT
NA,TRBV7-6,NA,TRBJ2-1,CASSLSSGYYNEQFF,TGTGCCAGCAGCTTGAGTAGCGGTTACTACAATGAGCAGTTCTTC
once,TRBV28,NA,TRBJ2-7,CASSLQSSYEQYF,TGTGCCAGCAGTTTGCAGAGCTCCTACGAGCAGTACTTC
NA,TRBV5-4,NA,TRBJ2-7,CASSVPGKYEQYF,TGTGCCAGCAGTGTTCCAGGGAAATACGAGCAGTACTTC
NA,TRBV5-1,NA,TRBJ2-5,CASSPWTSSQETQYF,TGCGCCAGCAGCCCCTGGACAAGCTCCCAAGAGACCCAGTACTTC
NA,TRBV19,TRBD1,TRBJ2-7,CASRLSGTGSYEQYF,TGTGCCAGTAGACTTTCCGGGACAGGATCTTACGAGCAGTACTTC
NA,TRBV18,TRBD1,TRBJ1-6,CASSRDRVGSPLHF,TGTGCCAGCTCCCGAGACAGGGTTGGTTCACCCCTCCACTTT
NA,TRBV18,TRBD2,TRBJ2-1,CASSPLLLAGAVHEQFF,TGTGCCAGCTCACCCCTACTACTAGCGGGGGCGGTTCATGAGCAGTTCTTC
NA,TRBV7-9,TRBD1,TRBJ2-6,CASSTGQTSGANVLTF,TGTGCCAGCAGCACGGGACAGACCTCTGGGGCCAACGTCCTGACTTTC
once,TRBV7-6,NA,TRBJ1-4,CASSGNLKRNEKLFF,TGTGCCAGCAGCGGCAATCTTAAACGAAATGAAAAACTGTTTTTT
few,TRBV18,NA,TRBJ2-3,CASSEGDFDTQYF,TGTGCCAGCTCAGAGGGGGACTTCGATACGCAGTATTTT
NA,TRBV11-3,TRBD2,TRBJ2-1,CASSLGLAGGYNEQFF,TGTGCCAGCAGCTTAGGACTAGCGGGGGGATACAATGAGCAGTTCTTC
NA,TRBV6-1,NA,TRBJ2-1,CASRDYTGNNEQFF,TGTGCCAGCAGGGATTACACAGGGAACAATGAGCAGTTCTTC
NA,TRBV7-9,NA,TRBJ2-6,CASSVKNTRQSRANVLTF,TGTGCCAGCAGCGTGAAAAATACCAGACAAAGTCGGGCCAACGTCCTGACTTTC